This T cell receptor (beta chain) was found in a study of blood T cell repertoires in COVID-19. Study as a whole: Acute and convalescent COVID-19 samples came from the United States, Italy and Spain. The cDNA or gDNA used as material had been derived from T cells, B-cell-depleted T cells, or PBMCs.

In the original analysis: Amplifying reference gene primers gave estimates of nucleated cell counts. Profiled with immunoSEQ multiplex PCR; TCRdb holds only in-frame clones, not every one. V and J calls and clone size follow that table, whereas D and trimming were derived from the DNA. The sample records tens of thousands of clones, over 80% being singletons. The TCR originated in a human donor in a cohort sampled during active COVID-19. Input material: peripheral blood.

The CDR3 protein is CASSQVYNSGNTIYF. DNA for the CDR3: TGTGCCAGCAGCCAAGTTTACAACTCTGGAAACACCATATATTTT. The chain combines TRBV4-2 with TRBJ1-3, with no clear D. Germline CDR1 and CDR2: LGHNA and YNFKEQ. The CDR3 length is 15 residues. V dropped 1 base and J dropped 0 bases, with 7 bases sitting between them.